These 8 T cell receptor beta chains came from one sample sequenced in a study of blood T cell repertoires in COVID-19. Produced via immunoSEQ multiplex PCR; TCRdb's table is partial and in-frame only. Found here are some 230,000 clones, 75% to 90% of them singletons; the top ten hold around 2.2%. Sample: peripheral blood. The receptors were gathered from a man younger than 45 who had recovered from COVID-19.

The gene calls are TRBV7-9 and TRBJ1-6, with TRBD1 matching 7 bases. The CDR3 consists of 13 residues. Trimming took 6 bases from V and 6 from J; bases not matched to a gene: 2. The germline CDR1 and CDR2 sequences are SEHNR and FQNEAQ (reference sequence). CDR3 in amino acids: CASRRDSNSPLHF. The CDR3 nucleotides read TGTGCCAGCAGAAGGGACAGTAATTCACCCCTCCACTTT.

This clone was seen a handful of times. This chain links TRBV5-1 with TRBJ2-1; TRBD2 matches at 10 bases. V lost 2 bases, J lost 9 bases, and 8 bases stayed unmatched. This CDR3 spans 15 amino acids. CDR1 and CDR2 from the germline V gene are SGHRS and YFSETQ. The CDR3 DNA reads TGCGCCAGCAGCTTAGGTAGCGGGGGGTTCGGTGAGCAGTTCTTC. Residues: CASSLGSGGFGEQFF.

This chain connects TRBV10-1 to TRBJ2-2; 10 positions match TRBD1. With 6 bases clipped from V and 6 bases from J, the junction kept 4 bases outside the gene matches. This CDR3 contains 14 residues. Germline V gives CDR1 WNHNN, CDR2 SYGVQD (reference sequence). The CDR3 DNA reads TGCGCCAGCAGAGACGGACAGGGGGCCGGGGAGCTGTTTTTT. Protein sequence: CASRDGQGAGELFF.

The chain carries TRBV5-5 and TRBJ2-7; 7 bases are shared with TRBD1. This CDR3 region has 14 residues. From germline, CDR1 is SGHKS and CDR2 YYEKEE (reference sequence). Trimming took 0 bases from V and 4 from J; bases not matched to a gene: 4. CDR3 region: CASSLETGWYEQYF. The DNA of the CDR3 is TGTGCCAGCAGCTTGGAGACAGGGTGGTACGAGCAGTACTTC.

The genes are TRBV3-1 (or the pseudogene TRBV3-2) and TRBJ1-6; tentative D call: TRBD1 (5 bases). V was shortened by 0 bases and J by 17 bases, with 17 bases between the two germline ends. The CDR3 is 14 amino acids. Germline CDR1 is LGHDT and CDR2 is YNNKEL (reference sequence). CDR3 bases: TGTGCCAGCAGCCAAGATGGCACAGGCAGTTTCATCCACTTT. Protein sequence: CASSQDGTGSFIHF.

The rearrangement uses TRBV5-8 and TRBJ2-5, with 8 bases that match TRBD2. V was pared by 0 bases and J by 4 bases, with 14 bases of the junction left unmatched. Germline CDR1 is SGHTS and CDR2 is YDEGEE. The CDR3 is 18 amino acids. In DNA, the CDR3 is TGTGCCAGCAGCTTGGGCCTTAGCGGGACTCCCCTCTCAGAGACCCAGTACTTC. Translation gives CASSLGLSGTPLSETQYF.

V gene TRBV5-8 combines with J gene TRBJ2-3; D gene ambiguous. The V gene lost 4 bases and the J gene lost 1 base, with 13 bases spanning the gap. The V gene's germline CDR1 is SGHTS and CDR2 YDEGEE. This CDR3 contains 15 residues. As DNA, the CDR3 is TGTGCCAGCAGCCCGCTTCGAGGAGGCACAGATACGCAGTATTTT. Residues: CASSPLRGGTDTQYF.

The chain has TRBV13 and TRBJ2-7; 8 bases fit TRBD2. CDR1 and CDR2 (germline): PRHDT, FYEKMQ (reference sequence). The CDR3 contains 15 residues. V lost 2 bases to trimming and J lost 2 bases; unmatched junction nucleotides: 5. CDR3 in amino acids: CASSLQRGPTYEQYF. The CDR3 DNA reads TGTGCCAGCAGCTTACAGCGGGGGCCCACCTACGAGCAGTACTTC.